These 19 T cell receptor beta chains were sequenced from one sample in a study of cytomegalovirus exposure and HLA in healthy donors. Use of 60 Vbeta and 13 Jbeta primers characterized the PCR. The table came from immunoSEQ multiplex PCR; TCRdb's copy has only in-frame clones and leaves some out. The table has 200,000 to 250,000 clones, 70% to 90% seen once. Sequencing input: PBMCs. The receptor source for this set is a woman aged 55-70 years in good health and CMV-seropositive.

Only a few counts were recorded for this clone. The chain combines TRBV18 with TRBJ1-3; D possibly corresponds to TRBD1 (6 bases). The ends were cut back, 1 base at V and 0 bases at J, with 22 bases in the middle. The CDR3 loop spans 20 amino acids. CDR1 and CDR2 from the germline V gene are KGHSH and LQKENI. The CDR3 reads CASSPRTGHTAGSSGNTIYF. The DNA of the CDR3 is TGTGCCAGCTCACCACGTACAGGGCATACGGCTGGGAGCTCTGGAAACACCATATATTTT.

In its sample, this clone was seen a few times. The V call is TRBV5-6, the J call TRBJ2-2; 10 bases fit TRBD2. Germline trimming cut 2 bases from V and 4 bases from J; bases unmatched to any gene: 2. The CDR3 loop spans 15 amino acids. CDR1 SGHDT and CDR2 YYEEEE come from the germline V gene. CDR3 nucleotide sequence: TGTGCCAGCAGCTTTAGCGGGAGGAGCACCGGGGAGCTGTTTTTT. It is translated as CASSFSGRSTGELFF.

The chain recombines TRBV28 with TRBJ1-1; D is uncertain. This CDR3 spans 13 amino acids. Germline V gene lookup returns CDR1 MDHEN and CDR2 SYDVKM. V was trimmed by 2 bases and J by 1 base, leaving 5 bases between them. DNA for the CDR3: TGTGCCAGCAGTTTAGAGGGGAACACTGAAGCTTTCTTT. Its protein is CASSLEGNTEAFF.

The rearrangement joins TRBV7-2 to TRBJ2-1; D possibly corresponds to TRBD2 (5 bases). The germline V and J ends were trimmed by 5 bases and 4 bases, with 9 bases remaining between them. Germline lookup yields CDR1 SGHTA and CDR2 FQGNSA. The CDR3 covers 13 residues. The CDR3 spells CASSLTRYNEQFF. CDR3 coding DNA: TGTGCCAGCAGCCTAACTAGATACAATGAGCAGTTCTTC.

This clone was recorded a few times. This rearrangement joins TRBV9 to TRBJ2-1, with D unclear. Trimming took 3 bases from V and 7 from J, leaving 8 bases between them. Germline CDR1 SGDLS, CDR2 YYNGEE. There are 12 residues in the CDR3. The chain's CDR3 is CASSAQQNEQFF. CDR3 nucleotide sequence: TGTGCCAGCAGCGCACAGCAGAATGAGCAGTTCTTC.

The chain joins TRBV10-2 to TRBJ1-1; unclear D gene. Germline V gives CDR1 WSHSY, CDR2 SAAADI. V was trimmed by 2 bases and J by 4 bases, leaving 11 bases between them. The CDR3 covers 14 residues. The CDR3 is CASSEPPGSTEAFF. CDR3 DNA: TGCGCCAGCAGTGAGCCTCCGGGGAGCACTGAAGCTTTCTTT.

The CDR3 loop is CASSRGLDIADTQYF. CDR3 DNA sequence: TGTGCCAGCAGCCGTGGACTAGATATAGCAGATACGCAGTATTTT. This chain joins TRBV9 and TRBJ2-3; TRBD2 aligns across 7 bases. Germline loops: CDR1 SGDLS, CDR2 YYNGEE. This CDR3 has 15 amino acids. J was trimmed by 4 bases and V by 4 bases; bases with no gene match: 9.

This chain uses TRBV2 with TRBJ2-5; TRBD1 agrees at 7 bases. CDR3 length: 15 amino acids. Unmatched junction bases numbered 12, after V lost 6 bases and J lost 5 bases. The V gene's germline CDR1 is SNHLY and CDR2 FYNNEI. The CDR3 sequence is CASSADRPLAETQYF. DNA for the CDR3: TGTGCCAGCAGCGCGGACAGGCCGCTCGCTGAGACCCAGTACTTC.

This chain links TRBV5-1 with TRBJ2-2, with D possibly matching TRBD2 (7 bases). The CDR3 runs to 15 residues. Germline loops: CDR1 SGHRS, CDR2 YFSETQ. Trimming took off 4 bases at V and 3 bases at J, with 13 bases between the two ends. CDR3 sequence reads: CASSLGGTYTGELFF. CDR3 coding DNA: TGCGCCAGCAGCCTGGGGGGGACATACACCGGGGAGCTGTTTTTT.

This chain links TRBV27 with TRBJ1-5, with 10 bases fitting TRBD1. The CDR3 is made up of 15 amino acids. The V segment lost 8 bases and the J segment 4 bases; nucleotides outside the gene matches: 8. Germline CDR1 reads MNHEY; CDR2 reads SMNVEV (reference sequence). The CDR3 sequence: CASRPGTGENQPQHF. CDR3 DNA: TGTGCCAGCCGTCCCGGGACAGGGGAAAATCAGCCCCAGCATTTT.

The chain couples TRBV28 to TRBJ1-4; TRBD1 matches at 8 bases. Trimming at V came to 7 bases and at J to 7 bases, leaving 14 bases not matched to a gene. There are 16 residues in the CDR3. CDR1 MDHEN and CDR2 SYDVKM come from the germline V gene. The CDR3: CASTRGPPQLTEKLFF. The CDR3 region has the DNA TGTGCCAGCACCAGGGGGCCTCCACAATTAACTGAAAAACTGTTTTTT.

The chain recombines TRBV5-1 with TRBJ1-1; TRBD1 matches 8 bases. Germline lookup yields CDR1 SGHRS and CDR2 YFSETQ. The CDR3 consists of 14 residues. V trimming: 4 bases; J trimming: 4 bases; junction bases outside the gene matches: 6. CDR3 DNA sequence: TGCGCCAGCAGCCCTTTTACAGGGGGCACTGAAGCTTTCTTT. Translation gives CASSPFTGGTEAFF.

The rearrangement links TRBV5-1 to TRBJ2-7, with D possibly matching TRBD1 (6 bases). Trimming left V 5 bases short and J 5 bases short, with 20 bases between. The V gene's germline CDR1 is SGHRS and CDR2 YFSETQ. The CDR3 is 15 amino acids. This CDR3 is CASSQSYRVGNEQYF. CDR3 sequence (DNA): TGCGCCAGCAGTCAAAGTTACAGGGTCGGGAACGAGCAGTACTTC. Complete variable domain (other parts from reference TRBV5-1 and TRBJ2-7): KAGVTQTPRYLIKTRGQQVTLSCSPISGHRSVSWYQQTPGQGLQFLFEYFSETQRNKGNFPGRFSGRQFSNSRSEMNVSTLELGDSALYLCASSQSYRVGNEQYFGPGTRLTVT.

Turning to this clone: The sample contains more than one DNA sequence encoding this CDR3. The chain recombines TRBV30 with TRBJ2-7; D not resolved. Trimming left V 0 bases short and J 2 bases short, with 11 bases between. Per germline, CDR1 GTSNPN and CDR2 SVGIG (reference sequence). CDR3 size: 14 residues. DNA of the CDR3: TGTGCCTGGAGTGTAAAGGTAGCTACCTACGAGCAGTACTTC. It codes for CAWSVKVATYEQYF.

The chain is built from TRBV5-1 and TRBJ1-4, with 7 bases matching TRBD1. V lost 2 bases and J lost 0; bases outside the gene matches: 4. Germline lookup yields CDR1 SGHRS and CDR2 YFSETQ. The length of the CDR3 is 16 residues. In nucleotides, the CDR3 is TGCGCCAGCAGCTTCGGAGGGGGCGCAACTAATGAAAAACTGTTTTTT. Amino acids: CASSFGGGATNEKLFF.

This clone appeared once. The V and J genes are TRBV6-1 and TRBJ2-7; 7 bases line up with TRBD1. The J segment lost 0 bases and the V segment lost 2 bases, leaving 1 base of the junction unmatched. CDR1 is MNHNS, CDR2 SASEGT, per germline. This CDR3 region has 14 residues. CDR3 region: CASSERDSSYEQYF. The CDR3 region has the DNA TGTGCCAGCAGTGAAAGGGACAGCTCCTACGAGCAGTACTTC.

CDR3 sequence (DNA): TGTGCCAGCAGCAAAGCGGAGACAGGGTCCGGGCAGCCCCAGCATTTT. It encodes CASSKAETGSGQPQHF. The chain uses TRBV21-1 and TRBJ1-5; the table names TRBD1, a call not compared with the DNA. TRBV21-1 is designated a pseudogene. This CDR3 region has 16 residues.

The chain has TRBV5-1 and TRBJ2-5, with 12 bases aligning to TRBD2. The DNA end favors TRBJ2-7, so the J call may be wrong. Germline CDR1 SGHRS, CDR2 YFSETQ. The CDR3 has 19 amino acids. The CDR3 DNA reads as TGCGCCAGCAGCTTCGGCACACCGGGACTAGCGGGCCGCTCCTACGAGCAGTACTTC. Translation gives CASSFGTPGLAGRSYEQYF.

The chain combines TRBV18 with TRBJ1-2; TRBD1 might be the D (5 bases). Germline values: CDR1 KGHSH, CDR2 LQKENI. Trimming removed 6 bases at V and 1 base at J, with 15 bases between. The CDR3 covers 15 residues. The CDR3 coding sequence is TGTGCCAGCTCCCATGACAGAAACCTTAACTATGGCTACACCTTC. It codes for CASSHDRNLNYGYTF.